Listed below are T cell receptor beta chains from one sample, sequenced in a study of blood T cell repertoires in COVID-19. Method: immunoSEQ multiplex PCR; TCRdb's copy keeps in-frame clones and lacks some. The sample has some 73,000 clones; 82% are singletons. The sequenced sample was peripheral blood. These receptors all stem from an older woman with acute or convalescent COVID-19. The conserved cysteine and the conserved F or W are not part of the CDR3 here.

CDR3: ASRAIGQGAGELF; V: TRBV2; J: TRBJ2-2
CDR3: ASRASRSSYNEQF; V: TRBV25-1; J: TRBJ2-1
CDR3: ASSEAGTGKLFT; V: TRBV2; J: TRBJ1-2
CDR3: ASSYSLGTSGYEQY; V: TRBV6-6; J: TRBJ2-7
CDR3: ASSVDGDTQY; V: TRBV9; J: TRBJ2-3
CDR3: ASSPRQGPTDTQY; V: TRBV5-1; J: TRBJ2-3
CDR3: ASKARANTNTGELF; V: TRBV27; J: TRBJ2-2
CDR3: ASSPTGNYGYT; V: TRBV6-4; J: TRBJ1-2
CDR3: AISGGSLNLYEQY; V: TRBV10-3; J: TRBJ2-7
CDR3: ASSSGLFSGNTIY; V: TRBV13; J: TRBJ1-3
CDR3: ASSSSSGTTDTQY; V: TRBV5-1; J: TRBJ2-3
CDR3: ASSGDREVSYEQY; V: TRBV25-1; J: TRBJ2-7
CDR3: ASSPLRRGMNTEAF; V: TRBV18; J: TRBJ1-1
CDR3: ASSHTNEDSLNYGYT; V: TRBV7-9; J: TRBJ1-2
CDR3: ASSLGTSGRLNEQF; V: TRBV6-2/TRBV6-3; J: TRBJ2-1
CDR3: ASRGERYNSPLH; V: TRBV25-1; J: TRBJ1-6
CDR3: ATSRGQGTKNIQY; V: TRBV15; J: TRBJ2-4
CDR3: ASSFSRGGNYEQY; V: TRBV27; J: TRBJ2-7
CDR3: ASSRAGEQY; V: TRBV5-4; J: TRBJ2-7
CDR3: ASSRTGYEQF; V: TRBV7-9; J: TRBJ2-1
CDR3: ASSPSTRTDTQY; V: TRBV18; J: TRBJ2-3
CDR3: ASRQQSSGNTIY; V: TRBV5-1; J: TRBJ1-3
CDR3: ASSSQDSYEQY; V: TRBV19; J: TRBJ2-7
CDR3: SANPVTEAF; V: TRBV20-1; J: TRBJ1-1
CDR3: ASSLIALAGGADTQY; V: TRBV5-6; J: TRBJ2-3
CDR3: ASSPKGGSGEKLF; V: TRBV7-9; J: TRBJ1-4
CDR3: ASTPTDRGDGYT; V: TRBV3-1/TRBV3-2; J: TRBJ1-2
CDR3: ASSQGQGLYEQY; V: TRBV14; J: TRBJ2-7
CDR3: ASKVARGVETQY; V: TRBV5-1; J: TRBJ2-5
CDR3: ASRLGSGLNYGYT; V: TRBV6-5; J: TRBJ1-2
CDR3: ASSVGQGSTEAF; V: TRBV9; J: TRBJ1-1
CDR3: ASSSGRGVGETQY; V: TRBV5-1; J: TRBJ2-5
CDR3: ASSGTAIEQF; V: TRBV3-1/TRBV3-2; J: TRBJ2-1
CDR3: ASSQGITEAF; V: TRBV5-5; J: TRBJ1-1
CDR3: ASSLGQPDRNSPLH; V: TRBV5-1; J: TRBJ1-6
CDR3: ASSLSGQADYGYT; V: TRBV5-6; J: TRBJ1-2
CDR3: ASSLKGLGLARNEQY; V: TRBV27; J: TRBJ2-7
CDR3: ASSFAGGSYEQY; V: TRBV28; J: TRBJ2-7
CDR3: ASSGAGLGLEQF; V: TRBV19; J: TRBJ2-1
CDR3: ASSEHRGLGYGYT; V: TRBV7-9; J: TRBJ1-2
CDR3: ASSVVPDNVNTEAF; V: TRBV9; J: TRBJ1-1
CDR3: ASSELGQGMTNAEAF; V: TRBV25-1; J: TRBJ1-1
CDR3: ASSLGSRRDEQF; V: TRBV5-1; J: TRBJ2-1
CDR3: ASSRRGGYYGYT; V: TRBV5-6; J: TRBJ1-2
CDR3: ATSRVEGGKREQY; V: TRBV15; J: TRBJ2-7
CDR3: ASRPQLAGSYEQY; V: TRBV10-2; J: TRBJ2-7
CDR3: ASSPTTGDGYT; V: TRBV7-3; J: TRBJ1-2